A single sample is the source of the 14 T cell receptor beta chains below, sequenced in a study of Ad26.COV2.S vaccination and SARS-CoV-2 variants. The treatment is: roughly 18 received Ad26.COV2.S at low or high dose, single or two shots; about 5 received placebo; per-sample allocation not given. The investigators took samples on day 63 after the first vaccine or placebo injection. Sequencing used immunoSEQ multiplex PCR; TCRdb keeps in-frame clones, though not all of them. Counted here are 250,000 to 300,000 clones, approximately 89% occurring once; the ten biggest clones make up over 2.5%. This specimen was peripheral blood, taken in a trial of Ad26.COV2.S vaccine versus placebo. The receptors come from a person aged 18-65 years who received the Ad26.COV2.S COVID-19 vaccine or a placebo.

The chain employs TRBV5-1 and TRBJ2-2, with unresolved D. This CDR3 region has 12 residues. Germline CDR1 reads SGHRS; CDR2 reads YFSETQ. V shed 2 bases and J shed 5 bases, with 4 bases lying between them. The chain's CDR3 is CASSFGTGELFF. In DNA, the CDR3 is TGCGCCAGCAGCTTCGGAACCGGGGAGCTGTTTTTT.

The rearrangement links TRBV5-1 to TRBJ1-1; D is perhaps TRBD1 (5 bases). Trimming took off 2 bases at V and 1 base at J, with 9 bases between the two ends. Germline-derived CDR1 and CDR2 are SGHRS and YFSETQ. The CDR3 contains 14 residues. In DNA form, the CDR3 reads TGCGCCAGCAGCTTACAGGCCACGAACACTGAAGCTTTCTTT. It codes for CASSLQATNTEAFF.

The chain carries TRBV6-5 and TRBJ1-6; D perhaps matches TRBD1 (5 bases). Germline loops: CDR1 MNHEY, CDR2 SVGAGI. V shed 10 bases and J shed 0 bases, with 13 bases lying between them. The CDR3 contains 15 residues. The CDR3 coding sequence is TGTGCCATCGGGGGGGGGAGCTCCTATAATTCACCCCTCCACTTT. Its translation is CAIGGGSSYNSPLHF.

The J gene is TRBJ2-3, the V gene TRBV5-1, with D hard to call. V lost 1 base, J lost 6 bases, and 15 bases lay in between. Germline V gene data show CDR1 as SGHRS and CDR2 as YFSETQ. This CDR3 region has 15 residues. The CDR3 DNA sequence: TGCGCCAGCAGCTTGAGTGGCGATTGGTCCGATACGCAGTATTTT. Protein product: CASSLSGDWSDTQYF.

V is TRBV28 and J is TRBJ2-5, with 9 positions matching TRBD2. This CDR3 comprises 16 residues. Trimming cost V 3 bases and J 6 bases; bases outside gene matches: 11. Germline V CDR1 and CDR2: MDHEN, SYDVKM. The CDR3 DNA is TGTGCCAGCAGTTTGACCGGCGGGGGGGTTAGAAAGACCCAGTACTTC. Its translation is CASSLTGGGVRKTQYF.

The chain recombines TRBV10-3 with TRBJ1-2; 10 bases line up with TRBD1. Germline trimming cut 3 bases from V and 3 bases from J; bases unmatched to any gene: 10. Per the germline V gene, CDR1 is ENHRY and CDR2 is SYGVKD. The CDR3 totals 17 residues. CDR3 loop: CAISERDRGSADYGYTF. The CDR3 nucleotides are TGTGCCATCAGTGAACGGGACAGGGGTTCAGCCGACTATGGCTACACCTTC.

The chain employs TRBV6-5 and TRBJ1-3; possibly TRBD1 for D (5 bases). The CDR3 length is 13 residues. Germline V gene data show CDR1 as MNHEY and CDR2 as SVGAGI. Deletions cut 6 bases from V and 6 bases from J, with 12 bases between. CDR3 coding DNA: TGTGCCAGCAGGACCGGGACGGAAAACACCATATATTTT. Translated: CASRTGTENTIYF.

The V gene is TRBV12-5, the J gene TRBJ1-2; D is unresolved. CDR1 is LGHNT and CDR2 is FRNRAP in the germline V gene. Trimming pared 1 base from V and 4 bases from J, leaving 10 bases between. This CDR3 contains 14 residues. CDR3 nucleotide sequence: TGTGCTAGTGGTTTGGGCGATCTGGCCTATGGCTACACCTTC. The encoded protein is CASGLGDLAYGYTF.

This clone was found once. The chain is built from TRBV3-1 (or the pseudogene TRBV3-2) and TRBJ2-5; D gene uncertain. V gave up 7 bases and J gave up 2 bases, with 14 bases separating them. Germline assignment: CDR1 LGHDT and CDR2 YNNKEL (reference sequence). This CDR3 contains 14 residues. The CDR3 sequence: CASKIGITQETQYF. In DNA, the CDR3 is TGTGCCAGCAAAATTGGGATTACTCAAGAGACCCAGTACTTC.

This chain links TRBV6-5 with TRBJ1-1; no clear D gene. This CDR3 has 14 amino acids. Germline lookup yields CDR1 MNHEY and CDR2 SVGAGI. Trimming removed 0 bases at V and 3 bases at J, with 8 bases between. The CDR3 region is CASSYSDSDTEAFF. The DNA of the CDR3 is TGTGCCAGCAGTTACTCTGATAGCGACACTGAAGCTTTCTTT.

A word on this clone: Within the sample, other DNA sequences also encode this same CDR3. This chain links TRBV5-1 with TRBJ1-3, with D uncertain. The CDR3 loop spans 15 amino acids. Trimming cost V 4 bases and J 0 bases, with 11 bases left between them. CDR1 is SGHRS and CDR2 is YFSETQ in the germline V gene. The CDR3 loop is CASSPAGVSGNTIYF. The CDR3, as DNA: TGCGCCAGCAGCCCGGCCGGGGTCTCTGGAAACACCATATATTTT. Full variable domain (rest looked up from reference TRBV5-1 and TRBJ1-3): KAGVTQTPRYLIKTRGQQVTLSCSPISGHRSVSWYQQTPGQGLQFLFEYFSETQRNKGNFPGRFSGRQFSNSRSEMNVSTLELGDSALYLCASSPAGVSGNTIYFGEGSWLTVV.

The J gene is TRBJ1-2, the V gene TRBV7-2; no definite D call. The CDR3 runs 19 residues. The germline V and J ends were trimmed by 2 bases and 1 base, with 23 bases remaining between them. The germline CDR1 and CDR2 sequences are SGHTA and FQGNSA. The CDR3, as DNA: TGTGCCAGCAGCTTACGGCCAGTATACGGCACCGATAGTAACTATGGCTACACCTTC. As protein: CASSLRPVYGTDSNYGYTF.

The chain joins TRBV7-9 to TRBJ2-1, with 14 bases aligning to TRBD2. This CDR3 is 15 amino acids long. CDR1 and CDR2 from the germline V gene are SEHNR and FQNEAQ (reference sequence). V was clipped by 7 bases and J by 8 bases; unmatched bases: 7. The CDR3 here is CASTGGLAGEDEQFF. In DNA form, the CDR3 reads TGTGCCAGCACAGGGGGACTAGCGGGGGAGGATGAGCAGTTCTTC.

V and J are TRBV13 and TRBJ2-7, with D tentatively TRBD1 (7 bases). V was pared by 6 bases and J by 1 base, with 16 bases between. This CDR3 contains 15 residues. CDR1 and CDR2 (germline): PRHDT, FYEKMQ (reference sequence). This chain's CDR3 is CASSRRQGLSYEQYF. The CDR3 nucleotides read TGTGCCAGCAGTCGCCGACAGGGACTTTCCTACGAGCAGTACTTC.